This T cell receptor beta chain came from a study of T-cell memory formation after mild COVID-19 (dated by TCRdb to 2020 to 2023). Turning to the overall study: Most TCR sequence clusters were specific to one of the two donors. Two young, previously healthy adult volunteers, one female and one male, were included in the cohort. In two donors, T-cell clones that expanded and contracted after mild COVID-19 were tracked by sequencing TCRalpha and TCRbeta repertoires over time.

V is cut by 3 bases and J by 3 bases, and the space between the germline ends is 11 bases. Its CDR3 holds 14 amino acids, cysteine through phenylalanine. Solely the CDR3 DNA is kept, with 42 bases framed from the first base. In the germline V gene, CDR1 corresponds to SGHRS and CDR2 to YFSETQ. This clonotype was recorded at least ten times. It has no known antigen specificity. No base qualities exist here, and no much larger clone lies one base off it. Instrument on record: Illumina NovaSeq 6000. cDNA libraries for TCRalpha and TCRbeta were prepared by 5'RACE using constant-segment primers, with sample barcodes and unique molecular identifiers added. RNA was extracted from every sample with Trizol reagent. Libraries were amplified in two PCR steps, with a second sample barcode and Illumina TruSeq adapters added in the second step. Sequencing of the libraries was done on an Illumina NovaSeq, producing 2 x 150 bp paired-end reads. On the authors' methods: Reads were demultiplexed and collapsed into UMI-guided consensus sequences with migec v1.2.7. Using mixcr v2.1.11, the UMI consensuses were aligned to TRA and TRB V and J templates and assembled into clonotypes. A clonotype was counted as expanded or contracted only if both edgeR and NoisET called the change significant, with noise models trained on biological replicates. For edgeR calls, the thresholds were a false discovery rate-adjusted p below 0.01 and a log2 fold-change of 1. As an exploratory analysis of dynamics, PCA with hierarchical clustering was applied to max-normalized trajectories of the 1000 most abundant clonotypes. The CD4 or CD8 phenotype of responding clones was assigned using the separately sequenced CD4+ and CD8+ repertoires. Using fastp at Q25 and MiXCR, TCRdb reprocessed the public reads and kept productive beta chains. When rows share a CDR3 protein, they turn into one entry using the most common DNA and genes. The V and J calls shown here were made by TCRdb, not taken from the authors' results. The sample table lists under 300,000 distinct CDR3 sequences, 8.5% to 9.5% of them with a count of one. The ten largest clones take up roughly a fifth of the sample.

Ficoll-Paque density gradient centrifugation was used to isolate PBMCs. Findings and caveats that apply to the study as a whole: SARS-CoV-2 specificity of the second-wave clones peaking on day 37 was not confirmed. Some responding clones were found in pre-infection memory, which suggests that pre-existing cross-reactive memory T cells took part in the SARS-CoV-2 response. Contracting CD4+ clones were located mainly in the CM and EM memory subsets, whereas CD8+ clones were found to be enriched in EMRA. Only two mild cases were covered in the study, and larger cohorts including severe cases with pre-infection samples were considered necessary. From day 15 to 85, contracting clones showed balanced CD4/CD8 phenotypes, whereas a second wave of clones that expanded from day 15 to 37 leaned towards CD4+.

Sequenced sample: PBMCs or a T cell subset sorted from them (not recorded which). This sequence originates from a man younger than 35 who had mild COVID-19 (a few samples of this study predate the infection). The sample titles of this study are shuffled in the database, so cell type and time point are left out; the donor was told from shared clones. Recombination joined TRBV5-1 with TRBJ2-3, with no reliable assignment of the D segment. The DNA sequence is TGCGCCAGCAGCTCTCGGGCAGGAACAGATACGCAGTATTTT. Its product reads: CASSSRAGTDTQYF.